This T cell receptor beta chain was obtained from a study of graft-versus-host responses after intestinal transplantation. Clones were read by immunoSEQ multiplex PCR, and TCRdb kept only the in-frame ones, dropping some. The profile covers more than 20,000 clones, with 85% to 95% appearing a single time and roughly two fifths taken by the ten largest. The CDR3 totals 17 residues. The clonotype comes from a human patient who received an intestinal transplant, so some T cells may come from the graft donor. This material consisted of PBMCs, taken approximately 260 days after intestinal transplant. The J gene is TRBJ2-7, the V gene TRBV21-1; the listed D gene, TRBD2, was not tested against the DNA. TRBV21-1 is noted as a pseudogene. CDR3 DNA sequence: TGTGCCAGCAGCAAAGCGCTGAGGCGGGAGAGCTCCTACGAGCAGTACTTC. Its translation: CASSKALRRESSYEQYF.